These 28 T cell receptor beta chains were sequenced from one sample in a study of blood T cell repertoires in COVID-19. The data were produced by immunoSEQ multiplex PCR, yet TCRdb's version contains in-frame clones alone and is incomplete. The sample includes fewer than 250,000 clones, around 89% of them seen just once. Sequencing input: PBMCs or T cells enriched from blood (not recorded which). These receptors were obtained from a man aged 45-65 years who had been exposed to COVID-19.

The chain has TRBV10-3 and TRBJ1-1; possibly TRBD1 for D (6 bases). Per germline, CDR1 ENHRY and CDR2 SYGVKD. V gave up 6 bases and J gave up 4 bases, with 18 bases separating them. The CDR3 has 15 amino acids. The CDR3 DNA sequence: TGTGCCATCAGGAACGTGGGGGCCTGGGGCACTGAAGCTTTCTTT. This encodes CAIRNVGAWGTEAFF.

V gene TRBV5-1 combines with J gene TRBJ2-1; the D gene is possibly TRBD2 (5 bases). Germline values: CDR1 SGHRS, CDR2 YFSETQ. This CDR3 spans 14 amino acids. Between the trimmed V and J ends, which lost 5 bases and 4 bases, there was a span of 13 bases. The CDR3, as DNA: TGCGCCAGCAGTTCGTACGCGGGTTACAATGAGCAGTTCTTC. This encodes CASSSYAGYNEQFF. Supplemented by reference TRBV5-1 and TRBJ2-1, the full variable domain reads KAGVTQTPRYLIKTRGQQVTLSCSPISGHRSVSWYQQTPGQGLQFLFEYFSETQRNKGNFPGRFSGRQFSNSRSEMNVSTLELGDSALYLCASSSYAGYNEQFFGPGTRLTVL.

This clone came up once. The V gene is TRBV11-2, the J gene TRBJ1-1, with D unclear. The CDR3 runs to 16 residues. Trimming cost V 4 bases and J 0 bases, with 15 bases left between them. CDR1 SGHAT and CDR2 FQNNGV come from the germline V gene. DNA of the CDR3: TGTGCCAGCAGCTCCACGGGGTTCCTGTTGAACACTGAAGCTTTCTTT. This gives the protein CASSSTGFLLNTEAFF.

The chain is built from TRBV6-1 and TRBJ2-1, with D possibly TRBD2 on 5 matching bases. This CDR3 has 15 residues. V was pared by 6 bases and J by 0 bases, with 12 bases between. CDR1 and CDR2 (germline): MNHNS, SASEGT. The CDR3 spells CASSGGSPSYNEQFF. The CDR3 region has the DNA TGTGCCAGCAGCGGCGGGTCCCCCTCCTACAATGAGCAGTTCTTC.

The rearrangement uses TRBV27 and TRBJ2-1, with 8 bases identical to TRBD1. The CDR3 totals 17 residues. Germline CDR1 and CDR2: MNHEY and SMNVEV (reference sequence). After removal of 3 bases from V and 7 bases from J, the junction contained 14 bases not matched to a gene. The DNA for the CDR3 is TGTGCCAGCAGTTTCAGGGGGCAGGGAAGATATCGAAATGAGCAGTTCTTC. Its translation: CASSFRGQGRYRNEQFF.

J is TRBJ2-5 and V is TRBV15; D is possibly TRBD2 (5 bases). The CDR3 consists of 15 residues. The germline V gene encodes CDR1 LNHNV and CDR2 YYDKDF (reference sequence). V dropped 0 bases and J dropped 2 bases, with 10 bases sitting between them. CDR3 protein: CATSRESGGQETQYF. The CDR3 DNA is TGTGCCACCAGCAGAGAGAGCGGCGGACAAGAGACCCAGTACTTC.

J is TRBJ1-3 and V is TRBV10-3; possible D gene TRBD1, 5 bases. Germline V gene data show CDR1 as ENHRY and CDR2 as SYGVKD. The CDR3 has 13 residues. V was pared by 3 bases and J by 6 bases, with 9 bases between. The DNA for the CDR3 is TGTGCCATCAGTGACACAGGAGAAAACACCATATATTTT. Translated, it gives CAISDTGENTIYF.

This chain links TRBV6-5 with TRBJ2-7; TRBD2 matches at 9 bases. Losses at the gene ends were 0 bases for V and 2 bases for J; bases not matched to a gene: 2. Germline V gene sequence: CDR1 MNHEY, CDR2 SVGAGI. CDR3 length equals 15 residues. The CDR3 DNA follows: TGTGCCAGCAGTTACTCAGCGGGGGGACCCTACGAGCAGTACTTC. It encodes CASSYSAGGPYEQYF.

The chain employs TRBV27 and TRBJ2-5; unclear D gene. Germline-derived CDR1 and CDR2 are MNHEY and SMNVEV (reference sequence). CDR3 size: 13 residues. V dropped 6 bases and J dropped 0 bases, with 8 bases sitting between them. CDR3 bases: TGTGCCAGCAGCGCAGCGTACCAAGAGACCCAGTACTTC. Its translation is CASSAAYQETQYF.

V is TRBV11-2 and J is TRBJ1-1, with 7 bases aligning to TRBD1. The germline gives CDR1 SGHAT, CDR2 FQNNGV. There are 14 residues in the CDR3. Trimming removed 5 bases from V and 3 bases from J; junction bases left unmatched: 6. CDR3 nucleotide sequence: TGTGCCAGCAGCCTGACAGGGTTATACACTGAAGCTTTCTTT. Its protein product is CASSLTGLYTEAFF.

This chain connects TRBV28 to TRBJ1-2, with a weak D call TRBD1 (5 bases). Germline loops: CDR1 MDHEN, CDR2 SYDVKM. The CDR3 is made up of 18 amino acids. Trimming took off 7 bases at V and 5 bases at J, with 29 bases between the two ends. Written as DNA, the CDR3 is TGTGCCAGCACCGCAGCTGGGCAGGGAGGTATATGGATGTATGGCTACACCTTC. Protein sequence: CASTAAGQGGIWMYGYTF.

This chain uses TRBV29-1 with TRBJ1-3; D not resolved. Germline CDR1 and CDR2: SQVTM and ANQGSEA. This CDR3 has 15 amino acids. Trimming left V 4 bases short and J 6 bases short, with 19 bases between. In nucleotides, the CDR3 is TGCAGCGTTGCCCCCCTCCCAGGAAAAAAAAACACCATATATTTT. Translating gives CSVAPLPGKKNTIYF.

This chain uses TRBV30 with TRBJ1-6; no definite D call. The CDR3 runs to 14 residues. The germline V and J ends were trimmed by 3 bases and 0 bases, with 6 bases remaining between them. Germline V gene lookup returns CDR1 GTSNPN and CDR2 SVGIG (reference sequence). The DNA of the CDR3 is TGTGCCTGGAGCGTGAGCTCCTATAATTCACCCCTCCACTTT. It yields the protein CAWSVSSYNSPLHF.

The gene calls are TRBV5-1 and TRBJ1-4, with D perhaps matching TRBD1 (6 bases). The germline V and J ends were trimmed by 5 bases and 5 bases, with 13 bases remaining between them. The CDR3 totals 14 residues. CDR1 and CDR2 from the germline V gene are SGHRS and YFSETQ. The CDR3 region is CASSSQGLNEKLFF. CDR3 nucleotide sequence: TGCGCCAGCAGTTCCCAGGGGTTAAATGAAAAACTGTTTTTT.

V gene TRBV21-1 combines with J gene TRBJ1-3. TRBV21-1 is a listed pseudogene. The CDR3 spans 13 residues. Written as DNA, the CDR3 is TGTGCCAGCAGCAAAGGAGGGAGGAACACCATATATTTT. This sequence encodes CASSKGGRNTIYF.

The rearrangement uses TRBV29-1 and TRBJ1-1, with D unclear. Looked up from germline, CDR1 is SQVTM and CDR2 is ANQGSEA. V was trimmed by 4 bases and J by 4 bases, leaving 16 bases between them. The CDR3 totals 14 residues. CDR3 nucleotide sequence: TGCAGCGTTGTGAGGCCCCAAGGAGTCACTGAAGCTTTCTTT. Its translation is CSVVRPQGVTEAFF.

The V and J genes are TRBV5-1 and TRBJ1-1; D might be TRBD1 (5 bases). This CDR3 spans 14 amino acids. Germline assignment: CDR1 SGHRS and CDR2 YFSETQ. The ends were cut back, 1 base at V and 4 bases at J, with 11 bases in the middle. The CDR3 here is CASSLQGSGTEAFF. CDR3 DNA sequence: TGCGCCAGCAGCTTGCAGGGTTCGGGCACTGAAGCTTTCTTT. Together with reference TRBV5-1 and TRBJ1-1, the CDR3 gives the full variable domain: KAGVTQTPRYLIKTRGQQVTLSCSPISGHRSVSWYQQTPGQGLQFLFEYFSETQRNKGNFPGRFSGRQFSNSRSEMNVSTLELGDSALYLCASSLQGSGTEAFFGQGTRLTVV.

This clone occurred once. The CDR3 nucleotides read TGTGCCAGCTGGAGCACCGGGGAGCTGTTTTTT. Protein sequence: CASWSTGELFF. The chain employs TRBV7-9 and TRBJ2-2; D ambiguous. Germline values: CDR1 SEHNR, CDR2 FQNEAQ (reference sequence). Trimming took 8 bases from V and 4 from J, leaving 5 bases between them. The CDR3 is made up of 11 amino acids.

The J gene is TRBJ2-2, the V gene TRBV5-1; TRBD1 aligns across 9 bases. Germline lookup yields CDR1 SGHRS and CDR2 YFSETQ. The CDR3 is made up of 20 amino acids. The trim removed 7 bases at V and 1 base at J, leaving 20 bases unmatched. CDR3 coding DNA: TGCGCCAGCCCAGGCACCGCCGGGACAGGGACTAAGGGGAACACCGGGGAGCTGTTTTTT. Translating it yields CASPGTAGTGTKGNTGELFF.

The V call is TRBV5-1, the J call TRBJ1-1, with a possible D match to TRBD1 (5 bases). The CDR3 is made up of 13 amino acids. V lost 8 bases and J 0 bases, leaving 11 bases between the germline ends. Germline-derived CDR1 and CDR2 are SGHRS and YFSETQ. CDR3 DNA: TGCGCCAGTGAAGGAGGGGTGAACACTGAAGCTTTCTTT. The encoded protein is CASEGGVNTEAFF.

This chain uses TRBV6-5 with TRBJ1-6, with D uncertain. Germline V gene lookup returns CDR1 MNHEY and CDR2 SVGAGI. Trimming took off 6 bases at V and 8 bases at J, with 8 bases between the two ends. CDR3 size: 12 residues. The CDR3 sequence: CASSRSDSPLHF. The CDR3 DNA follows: TGTGCCAGCAGCAGGTCCGATTCACCCCTCCACTTT.

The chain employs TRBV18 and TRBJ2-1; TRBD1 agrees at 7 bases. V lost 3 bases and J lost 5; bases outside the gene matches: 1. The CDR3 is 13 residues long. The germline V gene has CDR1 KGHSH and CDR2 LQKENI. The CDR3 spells CASSPGTDNEQFF. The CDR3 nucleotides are TGTGCCAGCTCACCTGGGACAGACAATGAGCAGTTCTTC.

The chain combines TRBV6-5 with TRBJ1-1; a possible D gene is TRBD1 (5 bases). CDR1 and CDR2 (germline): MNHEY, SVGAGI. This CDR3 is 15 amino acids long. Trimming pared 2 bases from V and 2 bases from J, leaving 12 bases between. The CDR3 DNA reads TGTGCCAGCAGTTACGAAGCGGGACTCAACACTGAAGCTTTCTTT. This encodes CASSYEAGLNTEAFF.

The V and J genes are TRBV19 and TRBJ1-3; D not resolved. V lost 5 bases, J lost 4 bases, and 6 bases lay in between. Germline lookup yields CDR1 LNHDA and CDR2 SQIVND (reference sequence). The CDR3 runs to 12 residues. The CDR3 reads CASSFRGNTIYF. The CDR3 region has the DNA TGTGCCAGTAGTTTCCGGGGAAACACCATATATTTT.

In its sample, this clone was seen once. The DNA of the CDR3 is TGCGCCAGCAGCTTGGCCGGTGGTTTCGGAAACACCATATATTTT. Protein product: CASSLAGGFGNTIYF. V gene TRBV5-1 combines with J gene TRBJ1-3; no firm D call. Germline assignment: CDR1 SGHRS and CDR2 YFSETQ. Trimming cost V 0 bases and J 4 bases, with 11 bases left between them. The CDR3 is 15 amino acids.

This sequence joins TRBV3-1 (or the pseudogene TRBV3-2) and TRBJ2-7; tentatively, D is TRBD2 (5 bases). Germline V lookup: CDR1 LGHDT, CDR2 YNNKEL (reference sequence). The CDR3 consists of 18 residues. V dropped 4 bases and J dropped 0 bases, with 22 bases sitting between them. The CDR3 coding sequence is TGTGCCAGCAGCCCCCGGGAATTCGGCCGCTACGTCTCCTACGAGCAGTACTTC. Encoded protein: CASSPREFGRYVSYEQYF.

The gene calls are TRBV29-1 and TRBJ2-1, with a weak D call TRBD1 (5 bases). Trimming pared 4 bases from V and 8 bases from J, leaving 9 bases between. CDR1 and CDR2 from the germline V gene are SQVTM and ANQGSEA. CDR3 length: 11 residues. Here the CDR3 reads CSVGGADEQFF. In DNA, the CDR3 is TGCAGCGTTGGTGGGGCAGATGAGCAGTTCTTC.

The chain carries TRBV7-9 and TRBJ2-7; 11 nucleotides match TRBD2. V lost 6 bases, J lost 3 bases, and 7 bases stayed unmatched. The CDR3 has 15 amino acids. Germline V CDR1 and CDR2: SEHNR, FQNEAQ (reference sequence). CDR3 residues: CASSSGLAGLYEQYF. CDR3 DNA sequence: TGTGCCAGCAGTTCTGGACTAGCGGGTCTCTACGAGCAGTACTTC. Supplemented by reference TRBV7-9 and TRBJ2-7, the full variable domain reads DTGVSQNPRHKITKRGQNVTFRCDPISEHNRLYWYRQTLGQGPEFLTYFQNEAQLEKSRLLSDRFSAERPKGSFSTLEIQRTEQGDSAMYLCASSSGLAGLYEQYFGPGTRLTVT.